The present entry profiles one T cell receptor (beta chain) with its context. Generated by immunoSEQ multiplex PCR, the TCRdb table keeps only in-frame clones and is missing some. The data contain 65,000 to 100,000 clones, roughly 93% of them seen just once; the ten biggest clones take up 3% to 4.5%. These data come from a study of cytomegalovirus exposure and HLA in healthy donors. J was trimmed by 1 base and V by 6 bases; bases with no gene match: 9. The germline V gene encodes CDR1 SGHVS and CDR2 FQNEAQ. This CDR3 region has 16 residues. The specimen sequenced was PBMCs. The chain joins TRBV7-8 to TRBJ2-5; TRBD2 agrees at 9 bases. The origin of this receptor is a woman aged 30 to 39 in good health and CMV-seronegative. CDR3 region: CASRIIAGVSQETQYF. In nucleotides, the CDR3 is TGTGCCAGCAGAATAATAGCGGGAGTATCCCAAGAGACCCAGTACTTC.